This T cell receptor (beta chain) was captured in a study of cytomegalovirus exposure and HLA in healthy donors. The study ran its PCR with 60 Vbeta and 13 Jbeta primers. Some clones are missing from TCRdb's copy, which holds only in-frame ones; the method was immunoSEQ multiplex PCR. This table has roughly 100,000 clones, almost 70% appearing once. J was trimmed by 6 bases and V by 3 bases; bases with no gene match: 5. Germline-derived CDR1 and CDR2 are KGHSH and LQKENI. This CDR3 is 14 amino acids long. Findings of the study overall: TCR beta chains numbering 164 were designated cytomegalovirus-associated.

Only one count was recorded for this clone. The target antigen is unknown. The clonotype comes from a man aged 25 to 40 in good health and CMV-seronegative. This sequence joins TRBV18 and TRBJ1-1; 9 bases fit TRBD1. The sample was PBMCs. The DNA of the CDR3 is TGTGCCAGCTCACCGGGACAGGGTAACCCTGAAGCTTTCTTT. This encodes CASSPGQGNPEAFF. The complete variable domain, with remaining parts taken from reference TRBV18 and TRBJ1-1, reads NAGVMQNPRHLVRRRGQEARLRCSPMKGHSHVYWYRQLPEEGLKFMVYLQKENIIDESGMPKERFSAEFPKEGPSILRIQQVVRGDSAAYFCASSPGQGNPEAFFGQGTRLTVV.